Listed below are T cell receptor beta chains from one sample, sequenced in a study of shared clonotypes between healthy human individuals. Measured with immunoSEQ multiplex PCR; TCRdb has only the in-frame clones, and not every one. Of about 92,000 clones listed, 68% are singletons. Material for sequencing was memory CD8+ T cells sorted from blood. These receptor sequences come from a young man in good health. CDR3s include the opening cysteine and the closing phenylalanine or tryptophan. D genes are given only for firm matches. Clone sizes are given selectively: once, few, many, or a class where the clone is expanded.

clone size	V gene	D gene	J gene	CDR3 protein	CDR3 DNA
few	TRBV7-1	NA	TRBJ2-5	CASSLLTSTETQYF	TGTGCCAGCAGCTTACTGACAAGCACGGAGACCCAGTACTTC
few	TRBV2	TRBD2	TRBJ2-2	CASSKLAGGTGELFF	TGTGCCAGCAGTAAACTAGCGGGGGGCACCGGGGAGCTGTTTTTT
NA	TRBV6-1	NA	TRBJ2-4	CASSEASIIVRGYKNIQYF	TGTGCCAGCAGTGAAGCGAGTATTATAGTGAGGGGATACAAAAACATTCAGTACTTC
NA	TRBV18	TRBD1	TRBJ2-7	CASAGFGTGTYEQYF	TGTGCCAGCGCCGGATTCGGGACAGGGACCTACGAGCAGTACTTC
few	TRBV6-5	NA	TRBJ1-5	CASSYGHDSNQPQHF	TGTGCCAGCAGTTACGGTCACGATAGCAATCAGCCCCAGCATTTT
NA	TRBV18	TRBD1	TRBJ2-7	CASSHTGRTGPLSYEQYF	TGTGCCAGCTCACACACTGGAAGGACAGGGCCCCTCTCCTACGAGCAGTACTTC
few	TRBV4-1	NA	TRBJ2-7	CASRKELASYEQYF	TGCGCCAGCCGGAAGGAGCTAGCCTCCTACGAGCAGTACTTC
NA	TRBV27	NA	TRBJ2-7	CASSLSMAVYEQYF	TGTGCCAGCAGTTTATCGATGGCAGTTTACGAGCAGTACTTC
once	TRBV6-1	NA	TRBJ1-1	CASSEAVGMNTEAFF	TGTGCCAGCAGTGAAGCCGTCGGGATGAACACTGAAGCTTTCTTT
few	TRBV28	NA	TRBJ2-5	CASSLSQSQETQYF	TGTGCCAGCAGTTTGTCACAGTCACAAGAGACCCAGTACTTC
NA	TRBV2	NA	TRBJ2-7	CASTVWTAPAEQYF	TGTGCCAGCACCGTCTGGACAGCCCCGGCCGAGCAGTACTTC
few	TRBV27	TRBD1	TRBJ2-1	CASSRRDRVGEQFF	TGTGCCAGCAGTCGCCGGGACAGGGTCGGCGAGCAGTTCTTC
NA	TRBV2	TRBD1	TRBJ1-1	CASSVGTGDRSTEAFF	TGTGCCAGCAGTGTAGGGACAGGGGATCGGAGCACTGAAGCTTTCTTT
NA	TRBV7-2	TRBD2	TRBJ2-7	CASSLQTSVTYEQYF	TGTGCCAGCAGCTTACAGACTAGCGTAACCTACGAGCAGTACTTC
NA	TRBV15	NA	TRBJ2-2	CATSSRVSGGELFF	TGTGCCACCAGCAGCAGGGTGTCCGGCGGGGAGCTGTTTTTT
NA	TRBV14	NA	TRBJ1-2	CASSQVSGAATPYGYTF	TGTGCCAGCAGCCAAGTCTCCGGGGCAGCGACTCCCTATGGCTACACCTTC
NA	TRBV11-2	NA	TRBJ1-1	CASSLGSLMNTEAFF	TGTGCCAGCAGCTTAGGGAGTCTGATGAACACTGAAGCTTTCTTT
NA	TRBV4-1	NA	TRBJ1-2	CASSQTGPVSNYGYTF	TGCGCCAGCAGCCAAACAGGGCCCGTCTCTAACTATGGCTACACCTTC
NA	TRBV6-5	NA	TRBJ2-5	CASSYLAGEETQYF	TGTGCCAGCAGTTACCTAGCAGGGGAAGAGACCCAGTACTTC
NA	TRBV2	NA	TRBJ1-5	CASRDDGHQPQHF	TGTGCCAGCAGGGATGACGGGCATCAGCCCCAGCATTTT
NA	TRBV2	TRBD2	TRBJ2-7	CASSPTSGNSYEQYF	TGTGCCAGCAGTCCGACTAGCGGGAACTCCTACGAGCAGTACTTC
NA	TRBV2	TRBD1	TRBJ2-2	CASSLRGTGGNTGELFF	TGTGCCAGCAGCCTAAGGGGGACAGGGGGGAACACCGGGGAGCTGTTTTTT
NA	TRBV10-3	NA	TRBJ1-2	CAISEGGTALYYGYTF	TGTGCCATCAGTGAGGGCGGGACGGCCTTATACTATGGCTACACCTTC
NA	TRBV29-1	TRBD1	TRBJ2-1	CSGNGQGVTDEQFF	TGCAGCGGAAACGGACAGGGGGTTACCGATGAGCAGTTCTTC
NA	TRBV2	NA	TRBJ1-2	CASTRDYNYGYTF	TGTGCCAGCACCCGGGACTATAACTATGGCTACACCTTC
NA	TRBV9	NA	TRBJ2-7	CASSVGQGGYEQYF	TGTGCCAGCAGCGTAGGCCAGGGAGGCTACGAGCAGTACTTC
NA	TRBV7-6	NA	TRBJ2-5	CASSLQIQETQYF	TGTGCCAGCAGCTTGCAAATCCAAGAGACCCAGTACTTC
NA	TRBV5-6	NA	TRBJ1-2	CASSLGQLAGAYTF	TGTGCCAGCAGCCTAGGACAGCTGGCGGGTGCCTACACCTTC
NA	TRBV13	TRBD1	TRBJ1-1	CASSRGTGGTEAFF	TGTGCCAGCAGCCGAGGGACAGGGGGCACTGAAGCTTTCTTT
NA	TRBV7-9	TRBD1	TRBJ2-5	CASSLAVTGGRETQYF	TGTGCCAGCAGCTTAGCGGTCACAGGGGGCCGAGAGACCCAGTACTTC
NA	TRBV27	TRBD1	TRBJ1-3	CASSPRDRGTTNTIYF	TGTGCCAGCAGTCCGCGGGACAGGGGTACTACGAACACCATATATTTT
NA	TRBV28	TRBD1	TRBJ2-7	CASSLPQGAYEQYF	TGTGCCAGCAGTTTGCCGCAGGGGGCCTACGAGCAGTACTTC
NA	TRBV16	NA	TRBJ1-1	CASSQLQGTEAFF	TGTGCCAGCAGCCAGCTTCAGGGGACTGAAGCTTTCTTT
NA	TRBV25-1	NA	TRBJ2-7	CASSDGSSYEQYF	TGTGCCAGCAGTGACGGTAGCTCCTACGAGCAGTACTTC
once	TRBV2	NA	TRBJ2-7	CASSEGGYTEQYF	TGTGCCAGCAGTGAAGGCGGCTATACCGAGCAGTACTTC
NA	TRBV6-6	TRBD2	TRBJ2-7	CASSKGRGIYEQYF	TGTGCCAGCAGCAAAGGGAGGGGAATCTACGAGCAGTACTTC
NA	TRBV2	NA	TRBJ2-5	CASSDTPHGETQYF	TGTGCCAGCAGTGACACCCCTCACGGAGAGACCCAGTACTTC
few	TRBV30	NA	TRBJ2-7	CAWSVGLGSPYEQYF	TGTGCCTGGAGTGTAGGATTGGGCAGTCCCTACGAGCAGTACTTC
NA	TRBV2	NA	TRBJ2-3	CASSVGGTDTQYF	TGTGCCAGCAGTGTAGGGGGCACAGATACGCAGTATTTT
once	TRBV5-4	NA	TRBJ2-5	CASSLGGTPGLETQYF	TGTGCCAGCAGCTTGGGGGGGACGCCGGGGTTAGAGACCCAGTACTTC
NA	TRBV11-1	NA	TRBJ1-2	CASSRQAVGYTF	TGTGCCAGCAGCCGCCAGGCAGTTGGCTACACCTTC